Each of the 24 T cell receptor beta chains below was sequenced from the same sample in a study of cytomegalovirus exposure and HLA in healthy donors. Measured with immunoSEQ multiplex PCR; TCRdb has only the in-frame clones, and not every one. Of more than 85,000 clones listed, 88% are singletons. The sequencing input was PBMCs. Receptors were obtained from a woman in her 30s in good health and CMV-seropositive.

The chain joins TRBV7-9 to TRBJ1-2, with 7 bases identical to TRBD1. This CDR3 is built from 15 residues. The V and J ends lost 5 bases and 4 bases, in that order; junction bases with no gene match: 10. From germline, CDR1 is SEHNR and CDR2 FQNEAQ (reference sequence). CDR3 protein: CASSGTTGVAYGYTF. Here the CDR3 DNA reads TGTGCCAGCAGCGGGACCACAGGGGTAGCCTATGGCTACACCTTC.

V is TRBV4-1 and J is TRBJ2-5; D unresolved. The ends were cut back, 1 base at V and 6 bases at J, with 12 bases in the middle. The CDR3 is made up of 14 amino acids. Germline V lookup: CDR1 MGHRA, CDR2 YSYEKL. This chain's CDR3 is CASSQAKEKKTQYF. CDR3 nucleotides: TGCGCCAGCAGCCAAGCCAAGGAGAAAAAGACCCAGTACTTC.

This chain uses TRBV5-4 with TRBJ2-3; D unclear. This CDR3 has 17 residues. The ends were cut back, 1 base at V and 0 bases at J, with 15 bases in the middle. The germline V gene encodes CDR1 SGHNT and CDR2 YYREEE (reference sequence). In DNA, the CDR3 is TGTGCCAGCAGCTTGAAAACTCATCCTCTTAGCACAGATACGCAGTATTTT. It codes for CASSLKTHPLSTDTQYF.

The rearrangement joins TRBV7-3 to TRBJ2-1, with 9 bases lining up with TRBD2. V shed 2 bases, J shed 8 bases, and the junction held 7 bases outside the gene matches. CDR3 length: 15 amino acids. Per germline, CDR1 SGHTA and CDR2 FQGTGA. CDR3 loop: CASSLSAGGPHEQFF. CDR3 DNA sequence: TGTGCCAGCAGCTTATCCGCGGGAGGGCCCCATGAGCAGTTCTTC. Variable domain in full (rest from reference TRBV7-3 and TRBJ2-1): GAGVSQTPSNKVTEKGKYVELRCDPISGHTALYWYRQSLGQGPEFLIYFQGTGAADDSGLPNDRFFAVRPEGSVSTLKIQRTERGDSAVYLCASSLSAGGPHEQFFGPGTRLTVL.

The rearrangement links TRBV5-4 to TRBJ2-5; D unresolved. Germline-derived CDR1 and CDR2 are SGHNT and YYREEE (reference sequence). V lost 0 bases, J lost 5 bases, and 5 bases lay in between. The CDR3 is made up of 12 amino acids. The CDR3 is CASSLGAETQYF. The CDR3 bases are TGTGCCAGCAGCTTGGGTGCGGAGACCCAGTACTTC.

V gene TRBV5-1 combines with J gene TRBJ2-2, with TRBD2 as a possible D gene (6 bases). Germline CDR1 reads SGHRS; CDR2 reads YFSETQ. Trimming shortened V by 3 bases and J by 2 bases, and 8 bases separated the two germline ends. The CDR3 has 14 residues. The CDR3 here is CASSYSGNTGELFF. Here the CDR3 DNA reads TGCGCCAGCAGCTATAGCGGCAACACCGGGGAGCTGTTTTTT.

The V call is TRBV6-6, the J call TRBJ2-5; D call uncertain. The ends were cut back, 8 bases at V and 7 bases at J, with 8 bases in the middle. The CDR3 sequence is 10 residues long. Germline lookup yields CDR1 MNHNY and CDR2 SVGAGI (reference sequence). In DNA form, the CDR3 reads TGTGCCAGCTCCTCGGGGACCCAGTACTTC. Residues: CASSSGTQYF.

The V gene is TRBV29-1, the J gene TRBJ1-1; 8 nucleotides match TRBD1. CDR1 and CDR2 (germline): SQVTM, ANQGSEA. The CDR3 sequence is 15 residues long. The V and J ends lost 4 bases and 2 bases, in that order; junction bases with no gene match: 9. This chain's CDR3 is CSVAPTTGGNTEAFF. CDR3 in DNA: TGCAGCGTTGCCCCTACCACAGGGGGTAACACTGAAGCTTTCTTT. Drawing the rest from reference TRBV29-1 and TRBJ1-1, the complete variable domain is SAVISQKPSRDICQRGTSLTIQCQVDSQVTMMFWYRQQPGQSLTLIATANQGSEATYESGFVIDKFPISRPNLTFSTLTVSNMSPEDSSIYLCSVAPTTGGNTEAFFGQGTRLTVV.

The chain uses TRBV6-1 and TRBJ2-7; TRBD2 matches at 9 bases. CDR3 size: 14 residues. V lost 3 bases, J lost 3 bases, and 3 bases stayed unmatched. Germline V gene lookup returns CDR1 MNHNS and CDR2 SASEGT. The DNA of the CDR3 is TGTGCCAGCAGTGAGGCTAGCGGGGTCTACGAGCAGTACTTC. Its protein is CASSEASGVYEQYF.

This chain links TRBV4-3 with TRBJ1-1; TRBD1 agrees at 7 bases. Looked up from germline, CDR1 is LGHNA and CDR2 is YSLEER. The CDR3 runs to 12 residues. Trimming removed 5 bases from V and 5 bases from J; junction bases left unmatched: 2. The CDR3 region has the DNA TGCGCCAGCAGCTACAGGGGTACTGAAGCTTTCTTT. The encoded protein is CASSYRGTEAFF.

The chain is built from TRBV6-5 and TRBJ1-1; the D gene is possibly TRBD1 (6 bases). Trimming removed 6 bases at V and 1 base at J, with 12 bases between. The CDR3 has 14 residues. Germline CDR1 MNHEY, CDR2 SVGAGI. The CDR3, as DNA: TGTGCCAGCAGCCGGGGACACCGGAACACTGAAGCTTTCTTT. As protein: CASSRGHRNTEAFF.

The chain employs TRBV29-1 and TRBJ2-3, with a possible D match to TRBD2 (6 bases). CDR1 and CDR2 (germline): SQVTM, ANQGSEA. CDR3 length: 14 residues. The germline V and J ends were trimmed by 3 bases and 3 bases, with 13 bases remaining between them. The CDR3 loop reads CSVDGGGPTDTQYF. The CDR3 nucleotides are TGCAGCGTTGACGGGGGAGGTCCGACAGATACGCAGTATTTT.

The chain links TRBV7-9 to TRBJ1-2; 7 bases agree with TRBD1. V lost 8 bases, J lost 3 bases, and 6 bases stayed unmatched. The germline gives CDR1 SEHNR, CDR2 FQNEAQ (reference sequence). The CDR3 spans 13 residues. The chain's CDR3 is CASEGQAHYGYTF. In DNA, the CDR3 is TGTGCCAGCGAAGGACAGGCGCACTATGGCTACACCTTC.

The chain couples TRBV30 to TRBJ1-5, with D possibly being TRBD1 (6 bases). The CDR3 is 14 amino acids. CDR1 is GTSNPN, CDR2 SVGIG, per germline (reference sequence). With 2 bases removed from V and 5 bases from J, the gap between germline ends came to 13 bases. This CDR3 is CAWSSGTIHQPQHF. For the CDR3, the DNA is TGTGCCTGGAGTTCCGGGACAATACATCAGCCCCAGCATTTT. The variable domain in full, completed from reference TRBV30 and TRBJ1-5, reads SQTIHQWPATLVQPVGSPLSLECTVEGTSNPNLYWYRQAAGRGLQLLFYSVGIGQISSEVPQNLSASRPQDRQFILSSKKLLLSDSGFYLCAWSSGTIHQPQHFGDGTRLSIL.

This chain joins TRBV7-2 and TRBJ2-4; 10 nucleotides align to TRBD1. Germline assignment: CDR1 SGHTA and CDR2 FQGNSA. The CDR3 is made up of 16 amino acids. Unmatched junction bases numbered 5, after V lost 4 bases and J lost 2 bases. CDR3 in amino acids: CASSSRQGASKNIQYF. The CDR3 nucleotides are TGTGCCAGCAGCTCAAGACAGGGGGCGTCCAAAAACATTCAGTACTTC.

This chain joins TRBV27 and TRBJ1-2, with D perhaps TRBD1 (5 bases). Trimming took 5 bases from V and 4 from J, leaving 20 bases between them. The germline V gene has CDR1 MNHEY and CDR2 SMNVEV (reference sequence). This CDR3 region has 16 residues. Here the CDR3 DNA reads TGTGCCAGCAGTCAGCGTTCGGGGGGGGGTGGCTATGGCTACACCTTC. Translating it yields CASSQRSGGGGYGYTF.

This rearrangement joins TRBV5-4 to TRBJ1-5, with TRBD1 identical over 8 bases. Germline V gives CDR1 SGHNT, CDR2 YYREEE (reference sequence). V dropped 2 bases and J dropped 7; count of bases not matched to a gene: 2. The CDR3 runs to 13 residues. CDR3 in DNA: TGTGCCAGCAGCTTACAGGGGGAACAGCCCCAGCATTTT. The encoded protein is CASSLQGEQPQHF.

The chain recombines TRBV18 with TRBJ2-1; D unclear. This CDR3 has 14 amino acids. Germline CDR1 reads KGHSH; CDR2 reads LQKENI. The ends were cut back, 1 base at V and 7 bases at J, with 11 bases in the middle. The CDR3 is CASSPRAGSNEQFF. For the CDR3, the DNA is TGTGCCAGCTCACCACGGGCCGGCAGTAATGAGCAGTTCTTC.

The CDR3 is CASSRSGVQTNEKLFF. DNA for the CDR3: TGCGCCAGCAGTAGGTCGGGGGTGCAGACTAATGAAAAACTGTTTTTT. V usage is TRBV10-2 and J usage is TRBJ1-4; D might be TRBD1 (5 bases). Germline values: CDR1 WSHSY, CDR2 SAAADI. The ends were cut back, 5 bases at V and 2 bases at J, with 15 bases in the middle. This CDR3 is built from 16 residues.

This sequence joins TRBV5-3 and TRBJ2-7; D might be TRBD2 (6 bases). TRBV5-3 is recorded as an ORF, its role being uncertain. There are 22 residues in the CDR3. Between the trimmed V and J ends, which lost 6 bases and 2 bases, there was a span of 39 bases. The CDR3 sequence is CARTMGSGGREYKRSSPYEQYF. DNA of the CDR3: TGTGCCAGAACCATGGGTTCCGGGGGAAGGGAGTACAAGCGGTCCTCACCCTACGAGCAGTACTTC.

The chain uses TRBV28 and TRBJ1-6; a weak D match, TRBD1 (5 bases). The CDR3 runs to 13 residues. Germline V gene sequence: CDR1 MDHEN, CDR2 SYDVKM. V was cut by 5 bases and J by 11 bases, with 13 bases left in between. The CDR3 DNA is TGTGCCAGCAGTGACAGCGCCGCGACACCCCTCCACTTT. Translated, it gives CASSDSAATPLHF.

The V gene is TRBV7-9, the J gene TRBJ2-1; D perhaps matches TRBD2 (6 bases). V dropped 5 bases and J dropped 3 bases, with 14 bases sitting between them. This CDR3 contains 15 residues. Germline V lookup: CDR1 SEHNR, CDR2 FQNEAQ (reference sequence). The CDR3 coding sequence is TGTGCCAGCAGCCGCGGGACGCCCAACTACAATGAGCAGTTCTTC. Amino acids: CASSRGTPNYNEQFF.

This clone showed up just once. This sequence joins TRBV12-5 and TRBJ2-5, with D possibly TRBD2 on 6 matching bases. Trimming left V 0 bases short and J 5 bases short, with 13 bases between. Per germline, CDR1 LGHNT and CDR2 FRNRAP. The CDR3 is 15 amino acids. The CDR3 protein is CASGLVRGGGETQYF. Written as DNA, the CDR3 is TGTGCTAGTGGTTTGGTGAGGGGCGGAGGGGAGACCCAGTACTTC.

The genes are TRBV28 and TRBJ1-1; TRBD1 might be the D (5 bases). From germline, CDR1 is MDHEN and CDR2 SYDVKM. V lost 4 bases and J lost 1, with 10 bases in between. The CDR3 totals 14 residues. CDR3 coding DNA: TGTGCCAGCAGTTACATCGGACAGAACACTGAAGCTTTCTTT. It codes for CASSYIGQNTEAFF.